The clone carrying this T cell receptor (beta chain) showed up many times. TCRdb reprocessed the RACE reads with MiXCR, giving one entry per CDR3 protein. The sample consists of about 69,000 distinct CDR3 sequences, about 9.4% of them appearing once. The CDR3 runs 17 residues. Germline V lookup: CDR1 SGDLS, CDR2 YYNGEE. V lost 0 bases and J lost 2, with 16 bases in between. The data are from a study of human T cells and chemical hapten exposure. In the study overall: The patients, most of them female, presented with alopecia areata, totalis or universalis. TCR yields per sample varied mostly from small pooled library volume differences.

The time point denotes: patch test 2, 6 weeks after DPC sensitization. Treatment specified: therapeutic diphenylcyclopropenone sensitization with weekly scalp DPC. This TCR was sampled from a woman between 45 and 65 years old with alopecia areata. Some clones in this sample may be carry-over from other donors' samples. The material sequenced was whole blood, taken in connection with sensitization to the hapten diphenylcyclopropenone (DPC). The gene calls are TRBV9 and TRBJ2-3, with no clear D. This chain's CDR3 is CASSVGRGPSPTDTQYF. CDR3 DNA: TGTGCCAGCAGCGTAGGTCGCGGTCCAAGCCCCACAGATACGCAGTATTTT.